The clone carrying this TCR beta chain has a count of ten or more. The data were taken from a study of kidney transplant recipient with SARS-CoV-2 infection. V was pared by 5 bases and J by 4 bases, with 23 bases between. The length of the CDR3 is 17 residues. The germline V gene encodes CDR1 LGHDT and CDR2 YNNKEL (reference sequence). TCRdb re-called the reads with MiXCR, one entry per CDR3 protein. The table records 250,000 or so distinct CDR3 sequences, roughly 26% of them present only once. The TCR originated in a male patient aged 30 to 39 who had COVID-19 and was a kidney transplant recipient. Some of the T cells may derive from the graft donor. The sample here was a blood sample, taken at baseline and on day 111 from a kidney transplant recipient. The chain joins TRBV3-1 to TRBJ1-1; D call uncertain. This CDR3 reads CASSSFIPISIRTEAFF. The CDR3 nucleotides read TGTGCCAGCAGCAGTTTCATTCCCATTTCAATTCGCACTGAAGCTTTCTTT. Full variable domain (remainder filled in from reference TRBV3-1 and TRBJ1-1): DTAVSQTPKYLVTQMGNDKSIKCEQNLGHDTMYWYKQDSKKFLKIMFSYNNKELIINETVPNRFSPKSPDKAHLNLHINSLELGDSAVYFCASSSFIPISIRTEAFFGQGTRLTVV.